Listed below are T cell receptor beta chains from one sample, sequenced in a study of T cells after yellow fever vaccination. Using its own MiXCR run on the 5' RACE reads, TCRdb lists one record per CDR3 protein. This table holds about 120,000 distinct CDR3 sequences, 5.5% to 8% found once. This sample comprised CD4+ T cells sorted from PBMCs, obtained approximately 40 days after the first yellow fever vaccination. The origin of the receptors is a man younger than 35 who received the YFV17D yellow fever vaccine. CDR3s include the opening cysteine and the closing phenylalanine or tryptophan. The D gene is left open where the match is weak. The listing skips clone size in some rows; elsewhere it reads once, few, many or a size class.

d_call,j_call,clone_size,v_call,cdr3_aa,cdr3_nt
-,TRBJ1-3,many,TRBV12-3/TRBV12-4,CASGPNGGNTIYF,TGTGCCAGCGGTCCTAACGGTGGAAACACCATATATTTT
TRBD1,TRBJ1-1,few,TRBV9,CASSVEDRGWDTEAFF,TGTGCCAGCAGCGTAGAGGACAGGGGGTGGGACACTGAAGCTTTCTTT
TRBD1,TRBJ1-1,many,TRBV18,CASSPFTSGGRGTEAFF,TGTGCCAGCTCACCTTTCACTTCAGGGGGTCGAGGCACTGAAGCTTTCTTT
TRBD1,TRBJ2-1,many,TRBV23-1,CASSPGGTGIFNEQFF,TGCGCCAGCAGTCCAGGCGGGACAGGGATATTCAATGAGCAGTTCTTC
TRBD1,TRBJ2-4,many,TRBV5-1,CASSFGHLDRAGIVQYF,TGCGCCAGCAGCTTTGGGCACCTGGACAGGGCGGGGATTGTTCAGTACTTC
-,TRBJ2-1,many,TRBV5-1,CASSLLFQPYNEQFF,TGCGCCAGCAGCTTGCTTTTCCAACCTTACAATGAGCAGTTCTTC
TRBD1,TRBJ1-1,many,TRBV12-3/TRBV12-4,CASSFITGGNTEAFF,TGTGCCAGCAGTTTTATAACAGGGGGAAACACTGAAGCTTTCTTT
-,TRBJ1-3,-,TRBV27,CASSQRRGPGNTIYF,TGTGCCAGCAGTCAAAGGCGGGGGCCTGGAAACACCATATATTTT
-,TRBJ2-1,many,TRBV5-1,CASRETQSSYNEQFF,TGCGCCAGCAGGGAGACTCAGAGCTCCTACAATGAGCAGTTCTTC
-,TRBJ2-3,many,TRBV27,CASRNRADTQYF,TGTGCCAGCAGGAACAGGGCTGATACGCAGTATTTT
-,TRBJ2-3,many,TRBV7-8,CASSFEGGSTDTQYF,TGTGCCAGCAGCTTTGAGGGGGGAAGCACAGATACGCAGTATTTT
-,TRBJ2-5,few,TRBV7-2,CASSLLQGGRETQYF,TGTGCCAGCAGCTTACTACAGGGAGGGAGAGAGACCCAGTACTTC
-,TRBJ1-1,many,TRBV12-3/TRBV12-4,CASRTSMEGTEAFF,TGTGCCAGCAGGACTTCAATGGAAGGAACTGAAGCTTTCTTT
-,TRBJ1-2,many,TRBV5-1,CASSLVGGRGIFGYTF,TGCGCCAGCAGCTTGGTTGGGGGAAGGGGAATCTTTGGCTACACCTTC
TRBD2,TRBJ2-1,many,TRBV5-1,CASSLVTSGGNANEQFF,TGCGCCAGCAGCTTAGTGACTAGCGGGGGAAACGCAAATGAGCAGTTCTTC
-,TRBJ2-7,many,TRBV4-3,CASSQDPRTLGDYEQYF,TGCGCCAGCAGCCAAGATCCCCGAACATTGGGGGACTACGAGCAGTACTTC
-,TRBJ2-5,few,TRBV27,CASGSELQETQYF,TGTGCCAGCGGTAGCGAACTTCAAGAGACCCAGTACTTC
TRBD1,TRBJ2-5,many,TRBV7-9,CASSLLQGAGETQYF,TGTGCCAGCAGCCTCCTCCAGGGGGCGGGGGAGACCCAGTACTTC
-,TRBJ1-1,many,TRBV10-3,CAISSAVANTEAFF,TGTGCCATCAGCTCAGCGGTCGCGAACACTGAAGCTTTCTTT
-,TRBJ1-1,many,TRBV18,CASSLNGGGRGTTEAFF,TGTGCCAGCTCACTAAATGGAGGGGGGCGCGGAACCACTGAAGCTTTCTTT
-,TRBJ1-1,few,TRBV14,CASSSALNTEAFF,TGTGCCAGCAGCTCCGCCCTGAACACTGAAGCTTTCTTT
TRBD1,TRBJ1-1,many,TRBV6-5,CASSLRTGMNTEAFF,TGTGCCAGCAGCCTCAGGACAGGCATGAACACTGAAGCTTTCTTT
-,TRBJ2-6,many,TRBV10-2,CASPPGRPDSGANVLTF,TGCGCCAGCCCACCGGGACGCCCAGACTCTGGGGCCAACGTCCTGACTTTC